This T cell receptor beta chain was identified during a study of OX40 agonist ivuxolimab in advanced cancers. The wider study: The patients received agonistic anti-OX40 (CD134) antibody ivuxolimab. In three patients, partial responses were observed, one with hepatocellular carcinoma and two with cutaneous melanoma.

CDR3 size: 14 residues. Germline assignment: CDR1 MNHNY and CDR2 SVGAGI (reference sequence). The V end was cut by 7 bases, the J end by 7 bases, with 17 bases between. The repertoire was sequenced with immunoSEQ multiplex PCR; TCRdb's copy has only in-frame clones and lacks some. In the table there are tens of thousands of clones, about 92% of which are singletons. This clonotype was obtained from an adult with an advanced solid tumor such as melanoma, head and neck, liver or kidney cancer. The gene calls are TRBV6-6 and TRBJ2-1; D possibly matches TRBD1 or TRBD2 (5 bases each). The sequencing used CD4+ or CD8+ T cells sorted from blood, collected in a trial of the OX40 agonist ivuxolimab. Here the CDR3 DNA reads TGTGCCAGCAACCTCCCTGGGGGTGAGAATGAGCAGTTCTTC. Amino acids: CASNLPGGENEQFF.